This entry lists 8 T cell receptor beta chains sequenced from one sample in a study of T cell repertoires in cytomegalovirus infection. Using its own MiXCR run on the reads, TCRdb lists one record per CDR3 protein. In the table there are around 330,000 distinct CDR3 sequences, under 20% of which are singletons. The sample consisted of PBMCs. Receptors were obtained from a human donor in good health (CMV status not recorded). Some clones in this sample may be carry-over from other donors' samples.

This clonotype was recorded many times. V gene TRBV7-6 combines with J gene TRBJ2-3; 8 nucleotides align to TRBD1. The V segment lost 1 base and the J segment 6 bases; nucleotides outside the gene matches: 9. The length of the CDR3 is 16 residues. Germline CDR1 reads SGHVS; CDR2 reads FNYEAQ. In DNA form, the CDR3 reads TGTGCCAGCAGCTTAGTTCCGGCAGGGGGCTCCGATACGCAGTATTTT. It is translated as CASSLVPAGGSDTQYF.

Comment on this clonotype: A much more abundant neighbour one base away suggests this may be a read error. CDR3 DNA sequence: TGTGCCAGCAGTCGACAGCGGTCTGGGTGGCCCCAGCATTTT. Its protein product is CASSRQRSGWPQHF. The genes are TRBV2 and TRBJ1-5, with D tentatively TRBD1 (5 bases). CDR1 and CDR2 (germline): SNHLY, FYNNEI. CDR3 size: 14 residues. V was pared by 5 bases and J by 9 bases, with 17 bases between.

The J gene is TRBJ2-5, the V gene TRBV5-1, with TRBD1 as a possible D gene (6 bases). This CDR3 region has 16 residues. Per germline, CDR1 SGHRS and CDR2 YFSETQ. Trimming left V 2 bases short and J 5 bases short, with 19 bases between. The CDR3 region is CASSLSGTYHAETQYF. The DNA for the CDR3 is TGCGCCAGCAGCTTATCCGGGACATACCACGCGGAGACCCAGTACTTC.

The rearrangement joins TRBV4-2 to TRBJ2-2; the D is unclear. CDR3 size: 13 residues. The germline gives CDR1 LGHNA, CDR2 YNFKEQ. V lost 1 base and J 7 bases, leaving 7 bases between the germline ends. CDR3 DNA sequence: TGTGCCAGCAGCCAAGTTTCTGGCGGGGAGCTGTTTTTT. Translated: CASSQVSGGELFF.

The rearrangement uses TRBV9 and TRBJ1-3; D unclear. Germline CDR1 reads SGDLS; CDR2 reads YYNGEE. The CDR3 consists of 14 residues. V lost 1 base, J lost 5 bases, and 10 bases lay in between. DNA of the CDR3: TGTGCCAGCAGCGTAAATTCTTGGAGAAACACCATATATTTT. It yields the protein CASSVNSWRNTIYF.

This clonotype has just a few counts. The chain employs TRBV28 and TRBJ2-7, with 8 bases fitting TRBD2. The germline V gene has CDR1 MDHEN and CDR2 SYDVKM. After removal of 8 bases from V and 3 bases from J, the junction contained 9 bases not matched to a gene. The CDR3 is made up of 14 amino acids. CDR3: CASYNGGAVYEQYF. CDR3 DNA: TGTGCCAGCTATAACGGGGGGGCCGTCTACGAGCAGTACTTC.

This clonotype came up a few times. The chain has TRBV5-4 and TRBJ2-1; possible D gene TRBD1, 6 bases. CDR3 length: 14 residues. Germline values: CDR1 SGHNT, CDR2 YYREEE (reference sequence). V was cut by 0 bases and J by 6 bases, with 10 bases left in between. The CDR3 protein is CASSLAGAVNEQFF. For the CDR3, the DNA is TGTGCCAGCAGCTTGGCAGGGGCGGTCAATGAGCAGTTCTTC.

The chain couples TRBV4-1 to TRBJ2-5; D could derive from TRBD1 or TRBD2 (7 bases each). CDR1 and CDR2 from the germline V gene are MGHRA and YSYEKL. This CDR3 region has 14 residues. Trimming removed 6 bases from V and 3 bases from J, with 14 bases in between. The DNA for the CDR3 is TGCGCCAGCAGGATGAGCGGGACAGAAGAGACCCAGTACTTC. Its protein is CASRMSGTEETQYF.